This TCR beta chain is drawn from a study of blood T cell repertoires in COVID-19. Study-wide background: The United States, Italy and Spain supplied acute and convalescent COVID-19 samples.

Trimming cost V 4 bases and J 3 bases, with 7 bases left between them. This CDR3 contains 14 residues. Germline CDR1 MRHNA, CDR2 SNTAGT. Clones were read by immunoSEQ multiplex PCR, and TCRdb kept only the in-frame ones, dropping some. Here the sample spans around 150,000 clones, 76% being singletons. The sample consisted of peripheral blood. The TCR originated in a man between 60 and 75 years old with acute or convalescent COVID-19. The chain employs TRBV6-4 and TRBJ2-6; D is perhaps TRBD2 (5 bases). In nucleotides, the CDR3 is TGTGCCAGCAGTGCGGGGTATGGGGCCAACGTCCTGACTTTC. It yields the protein CASSAGYGANVLTF.